This TCR beta chain was recovered during a study of CD8+ T cells in alopecia areata. Only a few counts were recorded for this clone. No antigen is known for it. Obtained from alopecia areata patients were lesional scalp punch biopsies along with peripheral blood. The length of the CDR3 is 13 residues. Germline V gives CDR1 KGHSH, CDR2 LQKENI. V trimming: 3 bases; J trimming: 4 bases; junction bases outside the gene matches: 1. cDNA serving as the sequencing template came from extracted, reverse transcribed RNA. The table came from immunoSEQ multiplex PCR; TCRdb's copy has only in-frame clones and leaves some out. The sample contains hundreds of thousands of clones, about three fifths of which appear only once. Study-wide results and caveats: Clonality in lesional scalp, especially alopecia totalis/universalis, exceeded that of normal scalp.

The TCR originated in a human donor with alopecia areata. Sample: CD4+ T cells sorted from blood, taken at week 0. V usage is TRBV18 and J usage is TRBJ1-1; 8 bases fit TRBD1. The CDR3 bases are TGTGCCAGCTCACCCCAGGGGGCCACTGAAGCTTTCTTT. Its protein is CASSPQGATEAFF. Complete variable domain (other parts from reference TRBV18 and TRBJ1-1): NAGVMQNPRHLVRRRGQEARLRCSPMKGHSHVYWYRQLPEEGLKFMVYLQKENIIDESGMPKERFSAEFPKEGPSILRIQQVVRGDSAAYFCASSPQGATEAFFGQGTRLTVV.